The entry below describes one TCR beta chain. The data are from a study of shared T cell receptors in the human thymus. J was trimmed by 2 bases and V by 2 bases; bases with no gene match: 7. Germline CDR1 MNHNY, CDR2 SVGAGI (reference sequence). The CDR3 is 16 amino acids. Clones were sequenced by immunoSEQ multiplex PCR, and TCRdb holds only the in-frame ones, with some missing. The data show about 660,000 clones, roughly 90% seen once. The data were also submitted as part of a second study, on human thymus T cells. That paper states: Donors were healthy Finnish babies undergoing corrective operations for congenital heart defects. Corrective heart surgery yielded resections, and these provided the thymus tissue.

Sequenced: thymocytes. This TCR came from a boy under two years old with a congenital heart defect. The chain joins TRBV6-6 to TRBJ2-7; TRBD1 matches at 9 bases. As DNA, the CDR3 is TGTGCCAGCAGTTACCCCGGGACAGGGAGAGCCTACGAGCAGTACTTC. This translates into CASSYPGTGRAYEQYF.